The 20 T cell receptor beta chains listed next were all sequenced from one sample in a study of radiotherapy plus CTLA-4 blockade in lung cancer. Using immunoSEQ multiplex PCR, the repertoire was profiled, and TCRdb retains in-frame clones only, with some absent. The sample has about 14,000 clones, about 70% seen once. The specimen comprised peripheral blood, sampled from a patient treated with radiotherapy plus ipilimumab. The receptors stem from a human donor with non-small cell lung cancer whose response to radiotherapy plus ipilimumab could not be evaluated.

This rearrangement joins TRBV6-6 to TRBJ2-5, with 11 bases that match TRBD2. CDR1 and CDR2 from the germline V gene are MNHNY and SVGAGI (reference sequence). V was pared by 3 bases and J by 5 bases, with 5 bases of the junction left unmatched. This CDR3 region has 15 residues. The CDR3 spells CASSYAPSGGETQYF. Here the CDR3 DNA reads TGTGCCAGCAGTTATGCCCCTAGCGGGGGGGAGACCCAGTACTTC.

This chain joins TRBV6-5 and TRBJ1-1; D remains unclear. CDR1 is MNHEY and CDR2 is SVGAGI in the germline V gene. V lost 5 bases, J lost 3 bases, and 10 bases lay in between. CDR3 length equals 13 residues. The CDR3 protein is CASSPDGDTEAFF. CDR3 in DNA: TGTGCCAGCAGTCCTGACGGAGACACTGAAGCTTTCTTT.

The table lists this clone with a few counts. This rearrangement joins TRBV18 to TRBJ2-7, with D maybe TRBD2 (5 bases). Germline-derived CDR1 and CDR2 are KGHSH and LQKENI. The ends were cut back, 3 bases at V and 3 bases at J, with 15 bases in the middle. The CDR3 has 15 amino acids. The CDR3 DNA sequence: TGTGCCAGCTCACCTACGGGAATACTTCGCTACGAGCAGTACGTC. Translating gives CASSPTGILRYEQYV.

This chain connects TRBV5-6 to TRBJ2-1; possibly TRBD2 for D (7 bases). Germline V gene sequence: CDR1 SGHDT, CDR2 YYEEEE. This CDR3 contains 15 residues. The V end lost 2 bases, the J end lost 3 bases, and 12 bases lay between the germline ends. The CDR3 sequence is CASSLNGGLYNEQFF. The CDR3 region has the DNA TGTGCCAGCAGCTTAAACGGGGGGCTCTACAATGAGCAGTTCTTC. Combining the CDR3 with reference TRBV5-6 and TRBJ2-1 gives the whole variable domain DAGVTQSPTHLIKTRGQQVTLRCSPKSGHDTVSWYQQALGQGPQFIFQYYEEEERQRGNFPDRFSGHQFPNYSSELNVNALLLGDSALYLCASSLNGGLYNEQFFGPGTRLTVL.

This chain uses TRBV25-1 with TRBJ2-2; 8 bases are a match to TRBD2. The CDR3 contains 16 residues. CDR1 MGHDK and CDR2 SYGVNS come from the germline V gene. V lost 3 bases and J lost 6; bases outside the gene matches: 9. The chain's CDR3 is CASSDPQRGYAGELFF. The CDR3 nucleotides are TGTGCCAGCAGTGACCCCCAGCGGGGGTACGCCGGGGAGCTGTTTTTT.

The genes are TRBV9 and TRBJ1-5; tentative D call: TRBD1 (6 bases). The germline V gene has CDR1 SGDLS and CDR2 YYNGEE. The CDR3 spans 15 residues. The ends were cut back, 4 bases at V and 4 bases at J, with 15 bases in the middle. CDR3 amino acids: CASSPGTLGNQPQHF. The CDR3 DNA is TGTGCCAGCAGCCCCGGGACACTGGGGAATCAGCCCCAGCATTTT.

J is TRBJ2-3 and V is TRBV11-3, with 7 bases matching TRBD2. Per the germline V gene, CDR1 is SGHNT and CDR2 is YENEEA. The CDR3 is 14 amino acids. Losses at the gene ends were 4 bases for V and 4 bases for J; bases not matched to a gene: 5. The CDR3 DNA reads as TGTGCCAGCAGCTCCCGAGCGGGGCCAGATACGCAGTATTTT. It yields the protein CASSSRAGPDTQYF.

This clone was detected a few times. V gene TRBV4-3 combines with J gene TRBJ2-3; the D is unclear. Per the germline V gene, CDR1 is LGHNA and CDR2 is YSLEER. The CDR3 has 13 amino acids. Trimming cost V 2 bases and J 1 base, with 4 bases left between them. CDR3 sequence: CASSQSRTDTQYF. The CDR3 coding sequence is TGCGCCAGCAGCCAAAGCCGCACAGATACGCAGTATTTT.

The V call is TRBV4-3, the J call TRBJ2-3, with TRBD2 matching 9 bases. The CDR3 spans 16 residues. V lost 0 bases to trimming and J lost 1 base; unmatched junction nucleotides: 2. Germline V gives CDR1 LGHNA, CDR2 YSLEER. The CDR3 protein is CASSQEQRGGTDTQYF. The DNA for the CDR3 is TGCGCCAGCAGCCAAGAACAGCGGGGGGGCACAGATACGCAGTATTTT.

This chain links TRBV7-3 with TRBJ1-2, with 9 bases identical to TRBD1. There are 16 residues in the CDR3. Losses at the gene ends were 4 bases for V and 2 bases for J; bases not matched to a gene: 8. Germline V gives CDR1 SGHTA, CDR2 FQGTGA. This chain's CDR3 is CASSSLVGQGNYGYTF. As DNA, the CDR3 is TGTGCCAGCAGCTCCCTCGTTGGACAGGGGAACTATGGCTACACCTTC.

The rearrangement links TRBV11-2 to TRBJ2-7; D possibly corresponds to TRBD1 (6 bases). Trimming pared 8 bases from V and 2 bases from J, leaving 13 bases between. The CDR3 totals 13 residues. Germline lookup yields CDR1 SGHAT and CDR2 FQNNGV. The CDR3 DNA is TGTGCCAGCCAAACGACAGGAACCTACGAGCAGTACTTC. This translates into CASQTTGTYEQYF. The variable domain in full, completed from reference TRBV11-2 and TRBJ2-7, reads EAGVAQSPRYKIIEKRQSVAFWCNPISGHATLYWYQQILGQGPKLLIQFQNNGVVDDSQLPKDRFSAERLKGVDSTLKIQPAKLEDSAVYLCASQTTGTYEQYFGPGTRLTVT.

DNA of the CDR3: TGCAGCGTCGGAACAGGGGGCAGGGAGCAGTTCTTC. Translating it yields CSVGTGGREQFF. V and J are TRBV29-1 and TRBJ2-1; 9 positions match TRBD1. The junction had 7 bases not matched to a gene; V was cut back by 6 bases and J by 10 bases. The CDR3 sequence is 12 residues long. The V gene's germline CDR1 is SQVTM and CDR2 ANQGSEA.

V usage is TRBV19 and J usage is TRBJ1-4; 7 nucleotides agree with TRBD1. CDR3 length equals 14 residues. J was trimmed by 8 bases and V by 5 bases; bases with no gene match: 8. Per germline, CDR1 LNHDA and CDR2 SQIVND (reference sequence). The CDR3 DNA follows: TGTGCCAGTAGTTCAGGGGGATCGAACGAAAAACTGTTTTTT. Translated: CASSSGGSNEKLFF.

The count of this clone is one. The V gene is TRBV2, the J gene TRBJ1-2, with D unresolved. CDR1 SNHLY and CDR2 FYNNEI come from the germline V gene. V was shortened by 8 bases and J by 7 bases, with 20 bases between the two germline ends. This CDR3 is built from 14 residues. CDR3 nucleotide sequence: TGTGCCAGCGGGTCTCGGCGGGCTGGGCTTGGCTACACCTTC. Protein product: CASGSRRAGLGYTF.

By frequency in the sample, this clone is medium-sized. This chain uses TRBV6-1 with TRBJ2-7; no clear D gene. Germline values: CDR1 MNHNS, CDR2 SASEGT. V dropped 3 bases and J dropped 2 bases, with 8 bases sitting between them. This CDR3 region has 13 residues. The CDR3 DNA follows: TGTGCCAGCAGTGAGCGGCCTACCTACGAGCAGTACGTC. Amino acids: CASSERPTYEQYV.

The gene calls are TRBV9 and TRBJ2-1, with 13 bases fitting TRBD2. The CDR3 covers 16 residues. The ends lost 5 bases at V and 10 bases at J; junction bases unmatched: 12. Germline V gives CDR1 SGDLS, CDR2 YYNGEE. In nucleotides, the CDR3 is TGTGCCAGCAGTGGAGGTTGGGGACTAGCGGGATTGGAGCAGTTCTTC. Encoded protein: CASSGGWGLAGLEQFF.

The J gene is TRBJ1-2, the V gene TRBV6-1; 8 bases line up with TRBD1. The V segment lost 3 bases and the J segment 4 bases; nucleotides outside the gene matches: 7. This CDR3 comprises 15 residues. The germline V gene encodes CDR1 MNHNS and CDR2 SASEGT. CDR3 coding DNA: TGTGCCAGCAGTGACGGACAGGGAGTTATCTATGGCTACACCTTC. Amino acids: CASSDGQGVIYGYTF.

The rearrangement joins TRBV18 to TRBJ1-1; D not certain. The germline V gene has CDR1 KGHSH and CDR2 LQKENI. The CDR3 totals 13 residues. Trimming left V 4 bases short and J 1 base short, with 7 bases between. The CDR3 protein is CASSLHRNTEAFF. CDR3 DNA sequence: TGTGCCAGCTCACTTCACAGGAACACTGAAGCTTTCTTT.

The CDR3 DNA is TGTGCCAGCAGTTACTCGTTTGCCGGAGGTGATCAGTACTTC. The encoded protein is CASSYSFAGGDQYF. This rearrangement joins TRBV6-5 to TRBJ2-5; the D gene is possibly TRBD2 (5 bases). The CDR3 has 14 amino acids. The V gene's germline CDR1 is MNHEY and CDR2 SVGAGI. The V end lost 0 bases, the J end lost 11 bases, and 16 bases lay between the germline ends.

V is TRBV9 and J is TRBJ2-3, with D possibly TRBD1 on 5 matching bases. V lost 1 base and J lost 1, with 7 bases in between. Germline V gene lookup returns CDR1 SGDLS and CDR2 YYNGEE. The CDR3 is 14 residues long. The CDR3 DNA reads as TGTGCCAGCAGCGTATGGGGCCGCACAGATACGCAGTATTTT. Translated, it gives CASSVWGRTDTQYF.